The 13 T cell receptor beta chains given below trace back to one sample, sequenced in a study of CD8 T cell repertoires and HIV-1 epitope variants. Data came from immunoSEQ multiplex PCR; TCRdb stores just in-frame clones and leaves some out. This sample carries about 5,000 clones, 66% of them seen once, and the ten largest clones take around 43%. No antigen is known for these receptors. The sample was cultured CD8+ T cells derived from PBMCs. Source of these receptors: a male donor with HIV.

Turning to this clone: A far larger clone is one base from this, pointing to a likely read error. The gene calls are TRBV1 and TRBJ1-2. TRBV1 is tagged as a pseudogene. The CDR3 runs to 16 residues. CDR3 in amino acids: CTSSQDPPDLDYGYTF. The CDR3 coding sequence is TGCACCAGCAGCCAAGATCCCCCAGACTTGGACTATGGCTACACCTTC.

The chain is built from TRBV6-5 and TRBJ1-1; no definite D call. This CDR3 has 15 amino acids. V was cut by 4 bases and J by 0 bases, with 12 bases left in between. Germline V gives CDR1 MNHEY, CDR2 SVGAGI. The CDR3 nucleotides read TGTGCCAGCAGTTGGACCTTCGCCTTGAACACTGAAGCTTTCTTT. Amino acids: CASSWTFALNTEAFF.

The gene calls are TRBV28 and TRBJ1-1; D might be TRBD1 (6 bases). From germline, CDR1 is MDHEN and CDR2 SYDVKM. The CDR3 sequence is 16 residues long. With 7 bases removed from V and 1 base from J, the gap between germline ends came to 19 bases. This CDR3 is CASTLIPTGQNTEAFF. CDR3 nucleotides: TGTGCCAGCACCCTAATCCCGACAGGTCAGAACACTGAAGCTTTCTTT.

This rearrangement joins TRBV10-1 to TRBJ1-1; D gene unclear. V lost 7 bases to trimming and J lost 4 bases, with 13 bases between them. Germline V CDR1 and CDR2: WNHNN, SYGVQD (reference sequence). This CDR3 region has 13 residues. The CDR3 sequence: CASNSKRATEAFF. CDR3 bases: TGCGCCAGCAATTCTAAACGGGCCACTGAAGCTTTCTTT.

V usage is TRBV19 and J usage is TRBJ1-2; unclear D gene. The CDR3 loop spans 15 amino acids. Trimming cost V 0 bases and J 8 bases, with 16 bases left between them. The germline gives CDR1 LNHDA, CDR2 SQIVND (reference sequence). CDR3 region: CASSIDSVSRAGYTF. Here the CDR3 DNA reads TGTGCCAGTAGTATAGATTCTGTGTCTAGAGCCGGCTACACCTTC. Full variable domain (outside the CDR3, taken from reference TRBV19 and TRBJ1-2): DGGITQSPKYLFRKEGQNVTLSCEQNLNHDAMYWYRQDPGQGLRLIYYSQIVNDFQKGDIAEGYSVSREKKESFPLTVTSAQKNPTAFYLCASSIDSVSRAGYTFGSGTRLTVV.

In its sample, this clone was seen once. V and J are TRBV4-1 and TRBJ1-1; 7 bases map to TRBD1. The CDR3 totals 14 residues. Germline V gene lookup returns CDR1 MGHRA and CDR2 YSYEKL. J was trimmed by 6 bases and V by 4 bases; bases with no gene match: 8. CDR3 bases: TGCGCCAGCAGCCCGATAACAGGGGAGGCTGAAGCTTTCTTT. Its protein product is CASSPITGEAEAFF.

In this sample, this clone turned up once. The chain has TRBV14 and TRBJ2-7, with 7 bases fitting TRBD1. Losses at the gene ends were 0 bases for V and 0 bases for J; bases not matched to a gene: 8. This CDR3 spans 17 amino acids. From germline, CDR1 is SGHDN and CDR2 FVKESK. CDR3 nucleotide sequence: TGTGCCAGCAGCCAAGATGTATTCCGGGACAGCTCCTACGAGCAGTACTTC. This codes for CASSQDVFRDSSYEQYF.

V gene TRBV28 combines with J gene TRBJ1-1; possible D gene TRBD1, 6 bases. V was trimmed by 4 bases and J by 3 bases, leaving 15 bases between them. Looked up from germline, CDR1 is MDHEN and CDR2 is SYDVKM. The CDR3 has 15 amino acids. The CDR3 bases are TGTGCCAGCAGTTCTACAGGGATCGGGCACACTGAAGCTTTCTTT. The encoded protein is CASSSTGIGHTEAFF.

The chain links TRBV19 to TRBJ1-1, with 8 bases lining up with TRBD1. The germline V gene encodes CDR1 LNHDA and CDR2 SQIVND (reference sequence). There are 13 residues in the CDR3. V shed 5 bases, J shed 4 bases, and the junction held 3 bases outside the gene matches. CDR3 DNA sequence: TGTGCCAGTAGTTGGGGGACAGGCACTGAAGCTTTCTTT. Translated: CASSWGTGTEAFF.

In this sample, this clone turned up a few times. This sequence joins TRBV25-1 and TRBJ2-7; no firm D call. The CDR3 has 11 residues. V was shortened by 3 bases and J by 6 bases, with 6 bases between the two germline ends. Germline-derived CDR1 and CDR2 are MGHDK and SYGVNS. In nucleotides, the CDR3 is TGTGCCAGCAGTGATGACCTCGAGCAGTACTTC. It encodes CASSDDLEQYF.

There are a few counts of this clone. J is TRBJ1-1 and V is TRBV19, with a weak D call TRBD1 (6 bases). The CDR3 totals 13 residues. Trimming removed 4 bases at V and 4 bases at J, with 10 bases between. Per germline, CDR1 LNHDA and CDR2 SQIVND (reference sequence). Here the CDR3 DNA reads TGTGCCAGTAGTACCTTAGGGGGCACTGAAGCTTTCTTT. This gives the protein CASSTLGGTEAFF.

The chain links TRBV19 to TRBJ1-1, with 10 bases matching TRBD1. Germline V gives CDR1 LNHDA, CDR2 SQIVND (reference sequence). The CDR3 is 15 amino acids. Germline trimming cut 3 bases from V and 8 bases from J; bases unmatched to any gene: 9. CDR3 amino acids: CASSIRQGANSEAFF. In DNA, the CDR3 is TGTGCCAGTAGTATTCGACAGGGGGCGAATTCCGAAGCTTTCTTT.

V is TRBV27 and J is TRBJ1-2; perhaps TRBD1 as D (6 bases). CDR1 and CDR2 (germline): MNHEY, SMNVEV (reference sequence). The V gene lost 5 bases and the J gene lost 3 bases, with 13 bases spanning the gap. This CDR3 contains 14 residues. Here the CDR3 DNA reads TGTGCCAGCAGTGTTCAGGGGTCGGACTATGGCTACACCTTC. Amino acid sequence: CASSVQGSDYGYTF.